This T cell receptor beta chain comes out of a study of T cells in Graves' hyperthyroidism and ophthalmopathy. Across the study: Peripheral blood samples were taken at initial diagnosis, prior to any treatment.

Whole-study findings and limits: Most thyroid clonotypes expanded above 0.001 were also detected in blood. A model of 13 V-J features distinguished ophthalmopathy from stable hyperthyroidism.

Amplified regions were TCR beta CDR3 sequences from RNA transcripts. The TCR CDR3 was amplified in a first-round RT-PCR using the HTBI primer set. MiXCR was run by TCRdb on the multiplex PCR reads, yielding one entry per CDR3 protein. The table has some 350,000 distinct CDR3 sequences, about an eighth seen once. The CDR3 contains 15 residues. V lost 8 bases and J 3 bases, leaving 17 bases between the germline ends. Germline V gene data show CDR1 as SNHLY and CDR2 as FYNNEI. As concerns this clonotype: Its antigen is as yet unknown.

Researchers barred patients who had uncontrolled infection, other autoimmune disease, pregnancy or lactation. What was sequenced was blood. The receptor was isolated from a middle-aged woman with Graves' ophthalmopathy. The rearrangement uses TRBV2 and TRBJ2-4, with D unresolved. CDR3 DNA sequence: TGTGCCAGCCTCGACCGAGCAAGAGGCAAAAACATTCAGTACTTC. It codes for CASLDRARGKNIQYF.